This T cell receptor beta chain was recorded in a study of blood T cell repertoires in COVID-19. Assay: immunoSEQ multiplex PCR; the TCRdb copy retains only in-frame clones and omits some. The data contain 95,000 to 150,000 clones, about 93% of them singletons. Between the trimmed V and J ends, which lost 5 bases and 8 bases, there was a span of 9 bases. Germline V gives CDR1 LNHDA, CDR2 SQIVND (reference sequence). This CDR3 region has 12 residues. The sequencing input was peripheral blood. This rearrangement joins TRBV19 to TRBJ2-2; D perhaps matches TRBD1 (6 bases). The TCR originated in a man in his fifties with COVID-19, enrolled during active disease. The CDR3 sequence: CASSDDRGELFF. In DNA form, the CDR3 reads TGTGCCAGTAGTGATGACAGGGGGGAGCTGTTTTTT.